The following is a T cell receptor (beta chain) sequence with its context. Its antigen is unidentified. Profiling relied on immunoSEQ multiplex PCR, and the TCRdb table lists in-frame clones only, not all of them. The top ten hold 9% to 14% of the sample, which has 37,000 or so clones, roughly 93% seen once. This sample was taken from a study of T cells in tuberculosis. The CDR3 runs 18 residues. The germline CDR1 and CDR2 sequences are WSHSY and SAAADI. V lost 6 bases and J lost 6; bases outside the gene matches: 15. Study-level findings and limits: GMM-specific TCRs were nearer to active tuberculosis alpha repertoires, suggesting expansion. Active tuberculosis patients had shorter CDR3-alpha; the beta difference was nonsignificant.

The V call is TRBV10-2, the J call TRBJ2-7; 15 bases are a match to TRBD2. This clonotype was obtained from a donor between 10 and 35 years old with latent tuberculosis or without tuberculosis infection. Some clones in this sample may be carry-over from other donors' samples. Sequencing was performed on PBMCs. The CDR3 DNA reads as TGCGCCAGCAGCGGGACTAGCGGGGGGCGAGGGGATTTTCGCGAGCAGTACTTC. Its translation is CASSGTSGGRGDFREQYF.